These 31 T cell receptor beta chains share one sample of origin, sequenced in a study of T cells in localized non-small cell lung cancer. This table comes from immunoSEQ multiplex PCR, and its TCRdb copy is limited to in-frame clones, with some not included. Altogether approximately 45,000 clones are present, 81% being singletons, with the ten largest covering 15% to 20%. The specimen was peripheral blood mononuclear cells, collected before any cancer treatment. These receptor sequences come from a man aged 40-75 years with stage III lung adenocarcinoma.

V gene TRBV9 combines with J gene TRBJ1-2; D unclear. The V gene's germline CDR1 is SGDLS and CDR2 YYNGEE. The CDR3 is made up of 13 amino acids. V dropped 3 bases and J dropped 3 bases, with 9 bases sitting between them. The CDR3 here is CASSEGTHYGYTF. The CDR3 coding sequence is TGTGCCAGCAGCGAGGGAACCCACTATGGCTACACCTTC.

The V gene is TRBV19, the J gene TRBJ2-7, with D possibly TRBD1 on 6 matching bases. Germline V lookup: CDR1 LNHDA, CDR2 SQIVND (reference sequence). The germline V and J ends were trimmed by 6 bases and 0 bases, with 15 bases remaining between them. The CDR3 extends over 15 amino acids. CDR3 DNA: TGTGCCAGTAGGGTCCGGGACACCAACTCCTACGAGCAGTACTTC. Translation gives CASRVRDTNSYEQYF.

V gene TRBV7-9 combines with J gene TRBJ2-3, with TRBD2 matching over 10 bases. Germline trimming cut 3 bases from V and 4 bases from J; bases unmatched to any gene: 1. Germline loops: CDR1 SEHNR, CDR2 FQNEAQ (reference sequence). The CDR3 spans 14 residues. The CDR3 is CASSFSGGPDTQYF. The CDR3, as DNA: TGTGCCAGCAGCTTTAGCGGGGGGCCAGATACGCAGTATTTT. The full variable domain, with the rest looked up from reference TRBV7-9 and TRBJ2-3, is DTGVSQNPRHKITKRGQNVTFRCDPISEHNRLYWYRQTLGQGPEFLTYFQNEAQLEKSRLLSDRFSAERPKGSFSTLEIQRTEQGDSAMYLCASSFSGGPDTQYFGPGTRLTVL.

This chain uses TRBV4-1 with TRBJ2-3; a weak D match, TRBD1 (5 bases). CDR1 and CDR2 (germline): MGHRA, YSYEKL. The length of the CDR3 is 13 residues. V was clipped by 1 base and J by 4 bases, with 6 bases between them. CDR3 region: CASSQVRADTQYF. For the CDR3, the DNA is TGCGCCAGCAGCCAAGTCAGGGCAGATACGCAGTATTTT.

The chain carries TRBV4-2 and TRBJ2-2; TRBD2 matches at 9 bases. Germline V lookup: CDR1 LGHNA, CDR2 YNFKEQ. Trimming cost V 4 bases and J 6 bases; bases outside gene matches: 9. The CDR3 is made up of 16 amino acids. For the CDR3, the DNA is TGTGCCAGCAGCCCCTCCGGGGGACTAGCCTCCGGGGAGCTGTTTTTT. The encoded protein is CASSPSGGLASGELFF.

In this sample, this clone turned up once. The CDR3 nucleotides are TGCGCCAGCAGCCCCATGGGGACAGTCTCCTACGAGCAGTACTTC. Protein product: CASSPMGTVSYEQYF. The chain links TRBV5-1 to TRBJ2-7; 7 bases are shared with TRBD1. CDR1 and CDR2 (germline): SGHRS, YFSETQ. The CDR3 spans 15 residues. With V trimmed by 4 bases and J by 0 bases, 7 bases remained unmatched. Full variable domain (rest looked up from reference TRBV5-1 and TRBJ2-7): KAGVTQTPRYLIKTRGQQVTLSCSPISGHRSVSWYQQTPGQGLQFLFEYFSETQRNKGNFPGRFSGRQFSNSRSEMNVSTLELGDSALYLCASSPMGTVSYEQYFGPGTRLTVT.

The chain employs TRBV21-1 and TRBJ2-5. TRBV21-1 is assigned pseudogene status. This CDR3 spans 13 amino acids. CDR3: CASSKGRRETQYF. The CDR3 bases are TGTGCCAGCAGCAAAGGGCGTAGAGAGACCCAGTACTTC.

CDR3 amino acids: CASSYSVGTDTQYF. The CDR3 region has the DNA TGTGCCAGCAGTTACTCGGTGGGGACAGATACGCAGTATTTT. V and J are TRBV6-5 and TRBJ2-3; D is uncertain. Germline V gives CDR1 MNHEY, CDR2 SVGAGI. The V end lost 0 bases, the J end lost 3 bases, and 7 bases lay between the germline ends. This CDR3 comprises 14 residues.

This sequence joins TRBV6-5 and TRBJ1-1; 8 nucleotides align to TRBD1. The CDR3 extends over 14 amino acids. V lost 2 bases to trimming and J lost 4 bases; unmatched junction nucleotides: 3. The V gene's germline CDR1 is MNHEY and CDR2 SVGAGI. This chain's CDR3 is CASSYHDRGTEAFF. The DNA for the CDR3 is TGTGCCAGCAGTTACCACGACAGGGGCACTGAAGCTTTCTTT.

This clone was picked up a small number of times. This rearrangement joins TRBV10-3 to TRBJ2-2; D is unresolved. This CDR3 is built from 15 residues. With 2 bases removed from V and 6 bases from J, the gap between germline ends came to 13 bases. The germline CDR1 and CDR2 sequences are ENHRY and SYGVKD. CDR3 loop: CAISETRSESGELFF. CDR3 sequence (DNA): TGTGCCATCAGTGAGACACGTTCTGAGTCCGGGGAGCTGTTTTTT.

In its sample, this clone was seen a few times. This CDR3 reads CASSTRQLTDTQYF. CDR3 sequence (DNA): TGTGCCAGCAGCACCCGACAGCTCACAGATACGCAGTATTTT. V usage is TRBV9 and J usage is TRBJ2-3; maybe TRBD1 (5 bases). Trimming left V 4 bases short and J 2 bases short, with 11 bases between. The CDR3 has 14 amino acids. Germline CDR1 and CDR2: SGDLS and YYNGEE.

The CDR3 spells CASIQQGNQPQHF. The DNA for the CDR3 is TGTGCCAGCATCCAACAGGGTAATCAGCCCCAGCATTTT. The chain links TRBV6-6 to TRBJ1-5, with D possibly being TRBD1 (6 bases). Germline CDR1 reads MNHNY; CDR2 reads SVGAGI (reference sequence). Trimming shortened V by 7 bases and J by 4 bases, and 11 bases separated the two germline ends. The CDR3 runs 13 residues.

This clone was detected a few times. The gene calls are TRBV30 and TRBJ1-1; D not resolved. Germline lookup yields CDR1 GTSNPN and CDR2 SVGIG (reference sequence). The CDR3 loop spans 12 amino acids. Trimming left V 0 bases short and J 9 bases short, with 11 bases between. CDR3 residues: CAWSVLEIQAFF. CDR3 sequence (DNA): TGTGCCTGGAGTGTCCTCGAAATCCAAGCTTTCTTT.

The genes are TRBV5-1 and TRBJ2-7, with a tentative D call TRBD1 (5 bases). The V end lost 5 bases, the J end lost 4 bases, and 13 bases lay between the germline ends. The CDR3 is 13 amino acids. In germline, CDR1 is SGHRS, CDR2 YFSETQ. CDR3 DNA sequence: TGCGCCAGCAGTTACGACAGAGGATACGAGCAGTACTTC. Its translation is CASSYDRGYEQYF.

In this sample, this clone turned up once. The rearrangement uses TRBV5-6 and TRBJ1-2; a possible D gene is TRBD1 (5 bases). Looked up from germline, CDR1 is SGHDT and CDR2 is YYEEEE. The CDR3 has 13 amino acids. V shed 0 bases and J shed 5 bases, with 8 bases lying between them. CDR3 amino acids: CASSLDRIYGYTF. The DNA for the CDR3 is TGTGCCAGCAGCTTGGACAGGATTTATGGCTACACCTTC.

The chain joins TRBV6-5 to TRBJ1-1, with a weak D call TRBD1 (6 bases). Looked up from germline, CDR1 is MNHEY and CDR2 is SVGAGI. Trimming removed 5 bases at V and 6 bases at J, with 16 bases between. The CDR3 runs 14 residues. CDR3 amino acids: CASSNTGPRAEAFF. The CDR3 DNA sequence: TGTGCCAGCAGTAACACAGGGCCTCGGGCTGAAGCTTTCTTT.

The chain has TRBV12-5 and TRBJ2-1, with 10 bases aligning to TRBD2. Germline V gene lookup returns CDR1 LGHNT and CDR2 FRNRAP. Unmatched junction bases numbered 9, after V lost 10 bases and J lost 9 bases. The CDR3 is 13 residues long. The CDR3 is CATFQRGGGEQFF. In DNA, the CDR3 is TGTGCTACCTTTCAGCGGGGGGGCGGTGAGCAGTTCTTC.

J is TRBJ2-7 and V is TRBV27; 12 bases match TRBD2. The CDR3 loop spans 15 amino acids. The germline gives CDR1 MNHEY, CDR2 SMNVEV (reference sequence). J was trimmed by 2 bases and V by 5 bases; bases with no gene match: 4. In nucleotides, the CDR3 is TGTGCCAGCAGTCCCTGGACTAGCGGGACCTACGAGCAGTACTTC. Residues: CASSPWTSGTYEQYF.

The chain has TRBV19 and TRBJ2-1; 10 bases line up with TRBD2. This CDR3 comprises 15 residues. Per germline, CDR1 LNHDA and CDR2 SQIVND (reference sequence). V gave up 6 bases and J gave up 2 bases; unmatched junction bases: 4. The CDR3 sequence is CASRRSGGAYNEQFF. As DNA, the CDR3 is TGTGCCAGTAGGAGAAGCGGGGGGGCCTACAATGAGCAGTTCTTC.

The gene calls are TRBV2 and TRBJ2-5; D might be TRBD1 (6 bases). V lost 2 bases to trimming and J lost 4 bases, with 14 bases between them. The CDR3 sequence is 15 residues long. CDR1 and CDR2 (germline): SNHLY, FYNNEI. CDR3 sequence: CASSESVGGLETQYF. CDR3 coding DNA: TGTGCCAGCAGTGAATCGGTAGGGGGTTTAGAGACCCAGTACTTC.

The chain links TRBV11-2 to TRBJ1-4; weak D call: TRBD1 (6 bases). Germline V lookup: CDR1 SGHAT, CDR2 FQNNGV. The CDR3 is made up of 14 amino acids. V was clipped by 3 bases and J by 8 bases, with 13 bases between them. The CDR3 is CASSFTGAGEKLFF. The CDR3 bases are TGTGCCAGCAGCTTTACGGGGGCTGGGGAAAAACTGTTTTTT.

The gene calls are TRBV10-3 and TRBJ2-2; 7 bases fit TRBD1. The CDR3 consists of 12 residues. Per the germline V gene, CDR1 is ENHRY and CDR2 is SYGVKD. V dropped 10 bases and J dropped 6; count of bases not matched to a gene: 5. CDR3 nucleotide sequence: TGTGCCAGTACAGGGGAATCCGGGGAGCTGTTTTTT. Its translation is CASTGESGELFF.

The V gene is TRBV5-1, the J gene TRBJ2-7, with TRBD1 identical over 10 bases. Germline CDR1 reads SGHRS; CDR2 reads YFSETQ. Losses at the gene ends were 4 bases for V and 4 bases for J; bases not matched to a gene: 5. This CDR3 is 14 amino acids long. DNA of the CDR3: TGCGCCAGCAGCAAGGGGACAGGGGTATACGAGCAGTACTTC. Translated, it gives CASSKGTGVYEQYF.

The J gene is TRBJ2-2, the V gene TRBV28, with D possibly TRBD1 on 5 matching bases. The germline V gene encodes CDR1 MDHEN and CDR2 SYDVKM. The V end lost 7 bases, the J end lost 0 bases, and 6 bases lay between the germline ends. This CDR3 is 13 amino acids long. The CDR3 DNA is TGTGCCAGCACGACAGCGAACACCGGGGAGCTGTTTTTT. Its protein product is CASTTANTGELFF.

The chain couples TRBV27 to TRBJ2-7, with D maybe TRBD1 (6 bases). The CDR3 is 12 amino acids. The ends were cut back, 6 bases at V and 2 bases at J, with 8 bases in the middle. CDR1 MNHEY and CDR2 SMNVEV come from the germline V gene (reference sequence). This chain's CDR3 is CASRGTTYEQYF. As DNA, the CDR3 is TGTGCCAGCAGAGGGACAACCTACGAGCAGTACTTC.

This chain connects TRBV18 to TRBJ1-5; no definite D call. Germline loops: CDR1 KGHSH, CDR2 LQKENI. Trimming pared 4 bases from V and 4 bases from J, leaving 8 bases between. The CDR3 extends over 13 amino acids. Written as DNA, the CDR3 is TGTGCCAGCTCACTTTACACGAATCAGCCCCAGCATTTT. Translation: CASSLYTNQPQHF.

The rearrangement links TRBV10-2 to TRBJ2-1; D is unresolved. Germline values: CDR1 WSHSY, CDR2 SAAADI. V gave up 7 bases and J gave up 0 bases, with 10 bases separating them. This CDR3 is built from 14 residues. The CDR3 loop reads CASTNSGSYNEQFF. CDR3 nucleotide sequence: TGCGCCAGCACCAACTCGGGCTCCTACAATGAGCAGTTCTTC.

This clone was seen a handful of times. The V and J genes are TRBV5-8 and TRBJ1-3; D remains unclear. Germline CDR1 SGHTS, CDR2 YDEGEE. Trimming left V 2 bases short and J 4 bases short, with 4 bases between. This CDR3 has 12 residues. CDR3 protein: CASSFKGNTIYF. DNA of the CDR3: TGTGCCAGCAGCTTTAAGGGAAACACCATATATTTT.

The chain joins TRBV5-4 to TRBJ2-2, with D perhaps TRBD1 (5 bases). This CDR3 spans 18 amino acids. V was pared by 0 bases and J by 3 bases, with 18 bases between. Germline V lookup: CDR1 SGHNT, CDR2 YYREEE (reference sequence). The CDR3 spells CASSLALGAALDTGELFF. The CDR3 bases are TGTGCCAGCAGCTTGGCCTTAGGGGCGGCCCTGGACACCGGGGAGCTGTTTTTT.

This rearrangement joins TRBV6-1 to TRBJ1-5; D gene uncertain. The germline CDR1 and CDR2 sequences are MNHNS and SASEGT. The CDR3 is made up of 17 amino acids. Between the trimmed V and J ends, which lost 4 bases and 1 base, there was a span of 17 bases. CDR3 region: CASSGVLILGSNQPQHF. The CDR3 bases are TGTGCCAGCAGTGGAGTCCTGATTTTGGGGAGCAATCAGCCCCAGCATTTT.

V and J are TRBV10-3 and TRBJ2-3, with unresolved D. The germline CDR1 and CDR2 sequences are ENHRY and SYGVKD. This CDR3 is built from 14 residues. V shed 8 bases and J shed 0 bases, with 12 bases lying between them. CDR3 region: CAIVRSTSTDTQYF. As DNA, the CDR3 is TGTGCCATCGTCCGCTCTACTAGCACAGATACGCAGTATTTT.